Reported below is one T cell receptor (beta chain). The V end was cut by 7 bases, the J end by 0 bases, with 12 bases between. Looked up from germline, CDR1 is SNHLY and CDR2 is FYNNEI. There are 14 residues in the CDR3. This entry is derived from a study of blood T cell repertoires in COVID-19. Across the study: COVID-19 samples from acute and convalescent phases originated in the United States, Italy and Spain.

Sequenced by immunoSEQ multiplex PCR; TCRdb stores in-frame clones only, minus some. The sample lists a few hundred thousand clones, just under 90% occurring once. The TCR was taken from a woman aged 60 to 75 who had recovered from COVID-19. Sequencing was performed on PBMCs or T cells enriched from blood (not recorded which). This chain links TRBV2 with TRBJ1-2; D is ambiguous. The CDR3 region is CASIKNRANYGYTF. CDR3 bases: TGTGCCAGCATTAAAAATCGGGCTAACTATGGCTACACCTTC. Full variable domain (remainder filled in from reference TRBV2 and TRBJ1-2): EPEVTQTPSHQVTQMGQEVILRCVPISNHLYFYWYRQILGQKVEFLVSFYNNEISEKSEIFDDQFSVERPDGSNFTLKIRSTKLEDSAMYFCASIKNRANYGYTFGSGTRLTVV.